Detailed here is one T cell receptor beta chain. Its antigen is as yet unknown. This table comes from immunoSEQ multiplex PCR, and its TCRdb copy is limited to in-frame clones, with some not included. The sample lists roughly 55,000 clones; about 85% were seen once. This sample is drawn from a study of T cell responses to AZD1222 COVID-19 vaccine. Overall study findings and caveats: Regions 160-218 and 743-854 dominated among vaccine-associated CD4 TCRs spanning spike. The repertoires were collected only after the peak T cell response. Among the donors, most were white British and more were female, and clonal diversity was possibly underestimated.

This specimen consisted of peripheral blood, obtained on day 0 of AZD1222 vaccination. The sequence derives from an adult in good health.

CDR3 in DNA: TGTGCCAGCAGCCCCCAGGAGGGGACTGAAGCTTTCTTT. Its protein is CASSPQEGTEAFF. The chain uses TRBV12-3 or TRBV12-4 and TRBJ1-1, with D possibly matching TRBD1 (5 bases). The V end lost 6 bases, the J end lost 5 bases, and 13 bases lay between the germline ends. The CDR3 extends over 13 amino acids.